The 16 T cell receptor beta chains reported below all come from one sample, sequenced in a study of CD8 T cells in Susac syndrome. RNA in amounts of roughly 0.5 to 1 ug was reverse transcribed with random hexamers. TCRdb redid the calling of the immunoSEQ multiplex PCR reads with MiXCR, one entry per CDR3 protein. Seen here are 40,000 to 60,000 distinct CDR3 sequences, around 93% observed once, and the top ten hold roughly 0.5%. The sequencing sample was made of CD8+ T cells from PBMCs. These TCRs come from a human donor with multiple sclerosis.

The chain couples TRBV9 to TRBJ2-5, with a possible D match to TRBD1 (5 bases). The V end was cut by 3 bases, the J end by 3 bases, with 21 bases between. CDR3 length: 17 amino acids. Looked up from germline, CDR1 is SGDLS and CDR2 is YYNGEE. Here the CDR3 DNA reads TGTGCCAGCAGCGGGTTCTCGTCAGGGCTTCTCGAAGAGACCCAGTACTTC. It translates to CASSGFSSGLLEETQYF.

The rearrangement links TRBV3-1 to TRBJ2-2, with 7 bases that match TRBD2. Trimming removed 4 bases from V and 4 bases from J; junction bases left unmatched: 6. This CDR3 is 15 amino acids long. Germline V gene sequence: CDR1 LGHDT, CDR2 YNNKEL (reference sequence). This CDR3 is CASSPVGGGTGELFF. The CDR3 coding sequence is TGTGCCAGCAGCCCAGTCGGCGGGGGCACCGGGGAGCTGTTTTTT.

This clonotype came up once. This rearrangement joins TRBV29-1 to TRBJ2-2; tentatively, D is TRBD1 (6 bases). Trimming took off 5 bases at V and 1 base at J, with 8 bases between the two ends. The CDR3 runs 13 residues. Germline loops: CDR1 SQVTM, CDR2 ANQGSEA. CDR3 nucleotides: TGCAGCGTTAACAGGGTGAACACCGGGGAGCTGTTTTTT. This codes for CSVNRVNTGELFF.

This chain joins TRBV15 and TRBJ2-1; 7 nucleotides line up with TRBD1. Looked up from germline, CDR1 is LNHNV and CDR2 is YYDKDF (reference sequence). This CDR3 comprises 16 residues. With 3 bases clipped from V and 0 bases from J, the junction kept 5 bases outside the gene matches. This CDR3 is CATSRDRTYSYNEQFF. The CDR3 coding sequence is TGTGCCACCAGCAGGGACAGGACTTACTCCTACAATGAGCAGTTCTTC.

V gene TRBV6-5 combines with J gene TRBJ1-2; D is ambiguous. The V end lost 7 bases, the J end lost 0 bases, and 6 bases lay between the germline ends. CDR3 length: 12 residues. Germline V lookup: CDR1 MNHEY, CDR2 SVGAGI. The CDR3 is CASTTANYGYTF. CDR3 bases: TGTGCCAGCACAACCGCTAACTATGGCTACACCTTC.

The chain carries TRBV5-6 and TRBJ1-3; 7 bases align to TRBD1. Germline-derived CDR1 and CDR2 are SGHDT and YYEEEE. Germline trimming cut 0 bases from V and 0 bases from J; bases unmatched to any gene: 9. CDR3 length: 18 amino acids. The DNA of the CDR3 is TGTGCCAGCAGCTTGGAGTGGGGGACAGTTTACTCTGGAAACACCATATATTTT. It codes for CASSLEWGTVYSGNTIYF.

The chain employs TRBV25-1 and TRBJ2-6; possibly TRBD2 for D (6 bases). This CDR3 region has 15 residues. V lost 7 bases, J lost 0 bases, and 10 bases lay in between. Germline V lookup: CDR1 MGHDK, CDR2 SYGVNS. CDR3 in amino acids: CASTTGDSGANVLTF. The DNA of the CDR3 is TGTGCCAGCACTACGGGAGACTCTGGGGCCAACGTCCTGACTTTC.

The rearrangement joins TRBV6-5 to TRBJ1-2; weak D call: TRBD1 (6 bases). Germline V CDR1 and CDR2: MNHEY, SVGAGI. CDR3 length: 14 amino acids. The V and J ends lost 2 bases and 2 bases respectively, with 9 bases between them. CDR3 nucleotide sequence: TGTGCCAGCAGTTACGAGGGGGTCAACTATGGCTACACCTTC. This codes for CASSYEGVNYGYTF.

The chain recombines TRBV28 with TRBJ2-6, with D hard to call. The CDR3 has 18 residues. The germline V and J ends were trimmed by 1 base and 0 bases, with 13 bases remaining between them. Germline V lookup: CDR1 MDHEN, CDR2 SYDVKM. CDR3 sequence (DNA): TGTGCCAGCAGTTTATCCATAAACCCCAGCTCTGGGGCCAACGTCCTGACTTTC. As protein: CASSLSINPSSGANVLTF. Full variable domain (outside the CDR3, taken from reference TRBV28 and TRBJ2-6): DVKVTQSSRYLVKRTGEKVFLECVQDMDHENMFWYRQDPGLGLRLIYFSYDVKMKEKGDIPEGYSVSREKKERFSLILESASTNQTSMYLCASSLSINPSSGANVLTFGAGSRLTVL.

This clonotype was recorded once. The genes are TRBV6-6 and TRBJ1-2; no clear D gene. V was clipped by 6 bases and J by 8 bases, with 16 bases between them. Germline assignment: CDR1 MNHNY and CDR2 SVGAGI (reference sequence). CDR3 length: 13 residues. CDR3 in DNA: TGTGCCAGCAGCCCTGGCTCCTTGGGGGGCTACACCTTC. Protein product: CASSPGSLGGYTF.

This chain joins TRBV7-9 and TRBJ2-3; D gene unclear. CDR1 and CDR2 (germline): SEHNR, FQNEAQ (reference sequence). The V end was cut by 6 bases, the J end by 5 bases, with 9 bases between. The CDR3 loop spans 12 amino acids. DNA for the CDR3: TGTGCCAGCAGTTATGAGGAAGATACGCAGTATTTT. Encoded protein: CASSYEEDTQYF.

This clonotype came up once. CDR3 sequence (DNA): TGTGCCAGCAGTTTCAGCTCGACTAGCGGGGTGATATCCTACAATGAGCAGTTCTTC. Its translation is CASSFSSTSGVISYNEQFF. The V gene is TRBV28, the J gene TRBJ2-1; 11 nucleotides line up with TRBD2. This CDR3 has 19 residues. Germline values: CDR1 MDHEN, CDR2 SYDVKM. Germline trimming cut 3 bases from V and 1 base from J; bases unmatched to any gene: 11.

For the CDR3, the DNA is TGTGCCAGCACCTCCGAATACCCCTACGAGCAGTACTTC. It translates to CASTSEYPYEQYF. The rearrangement joins TRBV3-1 to TRBJ2-7; D is ambiguous. The V end was cut by 7 bases, the J end by 2 bases, with 12 bases between. Germline assignment: CDR1 LGHDT and CDR2 YNNKEL (reference sequence). CDR3 length equals 13 residues.

V is TRBV20-1 and J is TRBJ2-3; 7 bases align to TRBD1. This CDR3 comprises 14 residues. Losses at the gene ends were 3 bases for V and 6 bases for J; bases not matched to a gene: 9. Germline V gene sequence: CDR1 DFQATT, CDR2 SNEGSKA (reference sequence). Here the CDR3 reads CSASGPGGADTQYF. The DNA of the CDR3 is TGCAGTGCTAGTGGGCCAGGGGGAGCGGATACGCAGTATTTT.

V is TRBV5-1 and J is TRBJ2-3; tentatively, D is TRBD1 (6 bases). The CDR3 length is 16 residues. Trimming cost V 4 bases and J 1 base, with 16 bases left between them. In germline, CDR1 is SGHRS, CDR2 YFSETQ. The CDR3 DNA is TGCGCCAGCAGCACCTGGACAGTTGGTGGCACAGATACGCAGTATTTT. This gives the protein CASSTWTVGGTDTQYF.

The CDR3 bases are TGTGCCAGCAGTTCCGTCGTCGACACAGATACGCAGTATTTT. It is translated as CASSSVVDTDTQYF. The chain combines TRBV2 with TRBJ2-3; D gene ambiguous. Germline V gives CDR1 SNHLY, CDR2 FYNNEI. V lost 5 bases and J lost 2, with 11 bases in between. The CDR3 sequence is 14 residues long.